Listed here are 27 T cell receptor beta chains from one sample, sequenced in a study of T cell responses to AZD1222 COVID-19 vaccine. Measured with immunoSEQ multiplex PCR; TCRdb has only the in-frame clones, and not every one. The repertoire holds 130,000 to 150,000 clones, with 75% to 95% as singletons. The sequenced sample was peripheral blood, obtained on day 0 of MenACWY control vaccination. The source of these receptors is an adult in good health.

The rearrangement joins TRBV6-5 to TRBJ2-7; possibly TRBD1 for D (6 bases). Per germline, CDR1 MNHEY and CDR2 SVGAGI. The V end lost 6 bases, the J end lost 3 bases, and 9 bases lay between the germline ends. This CDR3 region has 12 residues. CDR3 DNA sequence: TGTGCCAGCAGCCGGGACAACTACGAGCAGTACTTC. This gives the protein CASSRDNYEQYF.

The chain links TRBV5-1 to TRBJ1-2; TRBD1 is a possible D gene (5 bases). CDR3 length equals 14 residues. The germline V gene encodes CDR1 SGHRS and CDR2 YFSETQ. V dropped 2 bases and J dropped 2 bases, with 10 bases sitting between them. CDR3 residues: CASSLGTENYGYTF. CDR3 DNA: TGCGCCAGCAGCTTAGGGACGGAAAACTATGGCTACACCTTC.

This rearrangement joins TRBV5-4 to TRBJ2-5; 8 nucleotides line up with TRBD2. The CDR3 spans 14 residues. Germline V gene sequence: CDR1 SGHNT, CDR2 YYREEE (reference sequence). Germline trimming cut 0 bases from V and 5 bases from J; bases unmatched to any gene: 3. The CDR3 loop reads CASSLESGSETQYF. CDR3 coding DNA: TGTGCCAGCAGCTTGGAAAGCGGGAGTGAGACCCAGTACTTC.

The chain is built from TRBV27 and TRBJ1-2; 7 nucleotides agree with TRBD1. The CDR3 spans 15 residues. Germline V gene sequence: CDR1 MNHEY, CDR2 SMNVEV (reference sequence). V gave up 3 bases and J gave up 5 bases; unmatched junction bases: 9. CDR3 DNA sequence: TGTGCCAGCAGTTTGACCCCGACAGGGACGTATGGCTACACCTTC. Translating it yields CASSLTPTGTYGYTF.

This chain joins TRBV5-1 and TRBJ1-3; D uncertain. The CDR3 spans 17 residues. Germline assignment: CDR1 SGHRS and CDR2 YFSETQ. V was shortened by 0 bases and J by 0 bases, with 13 bases between the two germline ends. This chain's CDR3 is CASSLVGKTHSGNTIYF. CDR3 DNA sequence: TGCGCCAGCAGCTTGGTGGGCAAGACCCACTCTGGAAACACCATATATTTT.

The rearrangement uses TRBV2 and TRBJ1-1; D unclear. Germline assignment: CDR1 SNHLY and CDR2 FYNNEI. Trimming removed 7 bases from V and 1 base from J, with 7 bases in between. This CDR3 is built from 12 residues. CDR3 in DNA: TGTGCCAGCACCCTCCAGAACACTGAAGCTTTCTTT. This sequence encodes CASTLQNTEAFF.

J is TRBJ2-3 and V is TRBV27; no reliable D call. The CDR3 is made up of 15 amino acids. V dropped 2 bases and J dropped 1 base, with 10 bases sitting between them. The germline CDR1 and CDR2 sequences are MNHEY and SMNVEV (reference sequence). CDR3 sequence reads: CASSLGQVRTDTQYF. In DNA form, the CDR3 reads TGTGCCAGCAGTTTAGGTCAGGTGCGCACAGATACGCAGTATTTT.

Only one count was recorded for this clone. J is TRBJ2-7 and V is TRBV20-1; 8 bases line up with TRBD1. This CDR3 region has 13 residues. V shed 3 bases, J shed 3 bases, and the junction held 4 bases outside the gene matches. CDR1 and CDR2 from the germline V gene are DFQATT and SNEGSKA (reference sequence). In nucleotides, the CDR3 is TGCAGTGCTAGTCGACAGGGGTTCTACGAGCAGTACTTC. Amino acid sequence: CSASRQGFYEQYF.

The chain couples TRBV4-2 to TRBJ2-2; a weak D match, TRBD2 (6 bases). The V gene lost 3 bases and the J gene lost 1 base, with 15 bases spanning the gap. The CDR3 length is 17 residues. Per germline, CDR1 LGHNA and CDR2 YNFKEQ. In DNA, the CDR3 is TGTGCCAGCAGCCACGACCTAGGGACTGTGAACACCGGGGAGCTGTTTTTT. Translation: CASSHDLGTVNTGELFF.

The gene calls are TRBV19 and TRBJ1-1; D is undetermined. This CDR3 has 15 residues. Germline CDR1 and CDR2: LNHDA and SQIVND (reference sequence). The V and J ends lost 2 bases and 0 bases respectively, with 10 bases between them. DNA for the CDR3: TGTGCCAGTAGTATACAGCTCGTAATGAACACTGAAGCTTTCTTT. It is translated as CASSIQLVMNTEAFF.

The J gene is TRBJ2-1, the V gene TRBV9, with D maybe TRBD2 (6 bases). Deletions cut 5 bases from V and 9 bases from J, with 15 bases between. The germline gives CDR1 SGDLS, CDR2 YYNGEE. CDR3 size: 13 residues. In nucleotides, the CDR3 is TGTGCCAGCAGTCCGGATCCCGGGGGTGAGCAGTTCTTC. Translation: CASSPDPGGEQFF.

The CDR3: CASSQDQVFSSYNEQFF. CDR3 DNA sequence: TGTGCCAGCAGCCAAGATCAGGTCTTTAGCTCCTACAATGAGCAGTTCTTC. The chain combines TRBV14 with TRBJ2-1; D unclear. Trimming took off 0 bases at V and 0 bases at J, with 12 bases between the two ends. The germline CDR1 and CDR2 sequences are SGHDN and FVKESK. This CDR3 comprises 17 residues. Full variable domain (rest looked up from reference TRBV14 and TRBJ2-1): EAGVTQFPSHSVIEKGQTVTLRCDPISGHDNLYWYRRVMGKEIKFLLHFVKESKQDESGMPNNRFLAERTGGTYSTLKVQPAELEDSGVYFCASSQDQVFSSYNEQFFGPGTRLTVL.

This sequence joins TRBV10-3 and TRBJ1-3, with unresolved D. Germline V gives CDR1 ENHRY, CDR2 SYGVKD. The CDR3 is 16 residues long. Trimming removed 0 bases from V and 1 base from J, with 10 bases in between. The CDR3 loop reads CAISESFWRSGNTIYF. CDR3 coding DNA: TGTGCCATCAGTGAGTCGTTCTGGCGATCTGGAAACACCATATATTTT.

The chain is built from TRBV7-9 and TRBJ2-5, with a possible D match to TRBD2 (6 bases). V was trimmed by 0 bases and J by 4 bases, leaving 12 bases between them. Germline assignment: CDR1 SEHNR and CDR2 FQNEAQ (reference sequence). The CDR3 is 15 residues long. DNA for the CDR3: TGTGCCAGCAGCTTAGCGCGGGACCCCCCAGAGACCCAGTACTTC. Translating it yields CASSLARDPPETQYF.

The chain recombines TRBV27 with TRBJ2-7; 9 positions match TRBD1. Trimming removed 6 bases from V and 3 bases from J; junction bases left unmatched: 6. In germline, CDR1 is MNHEY, CDR2 SMNVEV (reference sequence). There are 14 residues in the CDR3. For the CDR3, the DNA is TGTGCCAGCAGCTTTACGGACAGGGGCTACGAGCAGTACTTC. This sequence encodes CASSFTDRGYEQYF.

This chain links TRBV6-5 with TRBJ1-1; D unresolved. V lost 7 bases and J lost 1, with 10 bases in between. This CDR3 spans 13 amino acids. CDR1 is MNHEY, CDR2 SVGAGI, per germline. The CDR3 coding sequence is TGTGCCAGCAACCCGACGGGGAACACTGAAGCTTTCTTT. This codes for CASNPTGNTEAFF.

V and J are TRBV6-1 and TRBJ1-1; D may be TRBD1 (5 bases). The CDR3 runs 15 residues. The V gene's germline CDR1 is MNHNS and CDR2 SASEGT. Trimming took 2 bases from V and 5 from J, leaving 15 bases between them. The CDR3 loop reads CASSEPRGSETEAFF. CDR3 coding DNA: TGTGCCAGCAGTGAACCTAGGGGATCGGAAACTGAAGCTTTCTTT.

This clone was observed a few times. The rearrangement uses TRBV12-3 or TRBV12-4 and TRBJ1-1; no reliable D call. Trimming left V 8 bases short and J 8 bases short, with 12 bases between. The CDR3 consists of 11 residues. In DNA, the CDR3 is TGTGCCAGCCTAGCGGGTCCCGAAGCTTTCTTT. Translation: CASLAGPEAFF.

This rearrangement joins TRBV15 to TRBJ1-5; D gene unclear. V was cut by 5 bases and J by 3 bases, with 5 bases left in between. CDR1 is LNHNV, CDR2 YYDKDF, per germline (reference sequence). The CDR3 loop spans 12 amino acids. CDR3 DNA: TGTGCCACCAGCCTAAACAATCAGCCCCAGCATTTT. Translated: CATSLNNQPQHF. Drawing the rest from reference TRBV15 and TRBJ1-5, the complete variable domain is DAMVIQNPRYQVTQFGKPVTLSCSQTLNHNVMYWYQQKSSQAPKLLFHYYDKDFNNEADTPDNFQSRRPNTSFCFLDIRSPGLGDTAMYLCATSLNNQPQHFGDGTRLSIL.

This rearrangement joins TRBV7-9 to TRBJ1-2; 8 nucleotides match TRBD1. After removal of 4 bases from V and 4 bases from J, the junction contained 2 bases not matched to a gene. This CDR3 has 13 residues. CDR1 SEHNR and CDR2 FQNEAQ come from the germline V gene (reference sequence). CDR3 residues: CASSWDRFYGYTF. CDR3 DNA sequence: TGTGCCAGCAGCTGGGACAGGTTCTATGGCTACACCTTC.

This clone has at least ten counts. This chain links TRBV3-1 (or the pseudogene TRBV3-2) with TRBJ1-2; D call uncertain. Trimming pared 0 bases from V and 4 bases from J, leaving 3 bases between. This CDR3 has 12 amino acids. The germline V gene encodes CDR1 LGHDT and CDR2 YNNKEL (reference sequence). Written as DNA, the CDR3 is TGTGCCAGCAGCCAAGAGAGCTATGGCTACACCTTC. The encoded protein is CASSQESYGYTF.

The chain joins TRBV7-2 to TRBJ1-2; D perhaps matches TRBD1 (5 bases). Germline CDR1 is SGHTA and CDR2 is FQGNSA. Trimming cost V 0 bases and J 6 bases, with 20 bases left between them. There are 17 residues in the CDR3. CDR3 in amino acids: CASSLAWGKTDSNGYTF. CDR3 coding DNA: TGTGCCAGCAGCTTAGCGTGGGGGAAGACAGACAGCAATGGCTACACCTTC.

The chain combines TRBV2 with TRBJ2-3; 10 bases align to TRBD2. J was trimmed by 1 base and V by 6 bases; bases with no gene match: 13. Germline V gives CDR1 SNHLY, CDR2 FYNNEI. The CDR3 is 18 amino acids. The CDR3 DNA follows: TGTGCCAGCAGCCCAAGAGCGGGGGGGAGCTATGGCACAGATACGCAGTATTTT. Encoded protein: CASSPRAGGSYGTDTQYF.

The V and J genes are TRBV18 and TRBJ1-4, with D tentatively TRBD1 (5 bases). The CDR3 consists of 19 residues. CDR1 and CDR2 (germline): KGHSH, LQKENI. The germline V and J ends were trimmed by 1 base and 0 bases, with 18 bases remaining between them. The CDR3 reads CASSPLTVGKGATNEKLFF. In nucleotides, the CDR3 is TGTGCCAGCTCACCACTGACAGTGGGGAAGGGCGCAACTAATGAAAAACTGTTTTTT.

Details on this clone: The same CDR3 also results from other DNA sequences found in this sample. This rearrangement joins TRBV20-1 to TRBJ2-1; D uncertain. Germline CDR1 and CDR2: DFQATT and SNEGSKA (reference sequence). The length of the CDR3 is 10 residues. Trimming removed 5 bases from V and 8 bases from J, with 7 bases in between. CDR3 sequence reads: CSARLDEQFF. The CDR3 DNA reads as TGCAGTGCTCGGTTGGATGAGCAGTTCTTC.

V and J are TRBV5-1 and TRBJ2-5; TRBD2 agrees at 10 bases. The CDR3 runs to 15 residues. From germline, CDR1 is SGHRS and CDR2 YFSETQ. V gave up 1 base and J gave up 4 bases; unmatched junction bases: 4. The CDR3 sequence: CASSLPLAGAETQYF. In DNA form, the CDR3 reads TGCGCCAGCAGCTTGCCCCTAGCGGGGGCAGAGACCCAGTACTTC.

The rearrangement joins TRBV30 to TRBJ2-3; TRBD2 is a possible D gene (6 bases). The CDR3 contains 11 residues. V gave up 8 bases and J gave up 7 bases, with 13 bases separating them. Germline-derived CDR1 and CDR2 are GTSNPN and SVGIG (reference sequence). CDR3 sequence (DNA): TGTGCCGGCCGACTAGTGAATACGCAGTATTTT. Its protein is CAGRLVNTQYF.